A single TCR beta chain is shown here with its context. Via MiXCR, TCRdb re-called the PCR reads, giving one row per CDR3 protein. The sample records around 19,000 distinct CDR3 sequences, more than 30% being singletons. The CDR3 loop spans 16 amino acids. Looked up from germline, CDR1 is LGHNT and CDR2 is FRNRAP. These data originate in a study of immune characterization of retroperitoneal liposarcoma. The chain is built from TRBV12-5 and TRBJ2-5; TRBD1 agrees at 11 bases. The J call is in doubt because the DNA end fits TRBJ2-1 better. Sequenced input: blood. The source of this sequence is a male donor with retroperitoneal liposarcoma. CDR3 bases: TGTGCTAGTGGTTTGGTAACCGGGACAGGGGGGAATGAGCAGTTCTTC. Its translation: CASGLVTGTGGNEQFF.